The following is a T cell receptor beta chain sequence with its context. This sample stems from a study of T cell responses to AZD1222 COVID-19 vaccine. The V end lost 3 bases, the J end lost 7 bases, and 14 bases lay between the germline ends. CDR3 length: 13 amino acids. Germline CDR1 is SGDLS and CDR2 is YYNGEE. Assay: immunoSEQ multiplex PCR; the TCRdb copy retains only in-frame clones and omits some. The table has 150,000 or so clones, over 80% seen once. The clonotype comes from an adult who received the AZD1222 COVID-19 vaccine. V gene TRBV9 combines with J gene TRBJ2-7; D may match TRBD1 or TRBD2 (5 bases each). The sample here was peripheral blood, taken 28 days after the second AZD1222 dose. The CDR3 protein is CASSAGTHGEQYF. CDR3 nucleotides: TGTGCCAGCAGCGCTGGGACCCATGGGGAGCAGTACTTC.